The 31 T cell receptor beta chains below come from one sample, sequenced in a study of T cell changes during pregnancy in multiple sclerosis. Libraries were prepared by immunoSEQ multiplex PCR; TCRdb keeps only in-frame clonotypes and omits some of them. The sample lists tens of thousands of clones, around 90% occurring once. The material sequenced was peripheral blood, taken in the first trimester of pregnancy. The origin of the receptors is a female donor in good health, enrolled as a control in a pregnancy study.

The V call is TRBV7-3, the J call TRBJ1-6; no definite D call. Between the trimmed V and J ends, which lost 5 bases and 4 bases, there was a span of 12 bases. The CDR3 contains 15 residues. CDR1 SGHTA and CDR2 FQGTGA come from the germline V gene. CDR3 DNA sequence: TGTGCCAGCAGCGATAAAGCGGGATATAATTCACCCCTCCACTTT. Protein sequence: CASSDKAGYNSPLHF.

V usage is TRBV29-1 and J usage is TRBJ2-1; 7 bases align to TRBD2. V was clipped by 1 base and J by 6 bases; unmatched bases: 9. The CDR3 contains 15 residues. Germline-derived CDR1 and CDR2 are SQVTM and ANQGSEA. The CDR3 reads CSVEAPSGVLNEQFF. DNA of the CDR3: TGCAGCGTTGAAGCCCCTAGCGGAGTCCTCAATGAGCAGTTCTTC.

The V call is TRBV11-2, the J call TRBJ2-3; 10 positions agree with TRBD2. Trimming removed 0 bases from V and 5 bases from J; junction bases left unmatched: 8. Germline CDR1 is SGHAT and CDR2 is FQNNGV. There are 17 residues in the CDR3. In nucleotides, the CDR3 is TGTGCCAGCAGCTTAGAGGCTTTTCTAGCGGGGGAAGATACGCAGTATTTT. Protein sequence: CASSLEAFLAGEDTQYF.

The rearrangement joins TRBV2 to TRBJ1-1, with TRBD1 matching over 9 bases. V lost 11 bases to trimming and J lost 1 base; unmatched junction nucleotides: 2. Germline assignment: CDR1 SNHLY and CDR2 FYNNEI. This CDR3 contains 12 residues. In DNA, the CDR3 is TGTGCCGTGGGACAGGGGAACACTGAAGCTTTCTTT. Translation: CAVGQGNTEAFF.

V and J are TRBV5-1 and TRBJ2-3; weak D call: TRBD2 (7 bases). Trimming removed 4 bases from V and 5 bases from J, with 17 bases in between. CDR3 length: 15 residues. CDR1 and CDR2 (germline): SGHRS, YFSETQ. For the CDR3, the DNA is TGCGCCAGCAGCCCCCTGGCGGGGGCCGAAGATACGCAGTATTTT. Translation gives CASSPLAGAEDTQYF.

The V gene is TRBV11-2, the J gene TRBJ2-3; unclear D gene. The germline V gene has CDR1 SGHAT and CDR2 FQNNGV. V lost 1 base to trimming and J lost 6 bases, with 14 bases between them. CDR3 length equals 15 residues. The CDR3 here is CASSLGGIGDDTQYF. CDR3 nucleotides: TGTGCCAGCAGCTTAGGAGGAATCGGAGATGATACGCAGTATTTT. The full variable domain, rest sourced from reference TRBV11-2 and TRBJ2-3, is EAGVAQSPRYKIIEKRQSVAFWCNPISGHATLYWYQQILGQGPKLLIQFQNNGVVDDSQLPKDRFSAERLKGVDSTLKIQPAKLEDSAVYLCASSLGGIGDDTQYFGPGTRLTVL.

The V gene is TRBV14, the J gene TRBJ1-2, with D maybe TRBD1 (5 bases). V gave up 4 bases and J gave up 0 bases, with 12 bases separating them. CDR3 length: 15 residues. Per germline, CDR1 SGHDN and CDR2 FVKESK. In DNA, the CDR3 is TGTGCCAGCAGCCTAAGACAGTCAGCTAACTATGGCTACACCTTC. Its protein is CASSLRQSANYGYTF.

This chain joins TRBV7-9 and TRBJ1-1; D remains ambiguous. The CDR3 is 13 residues long. Germline CDR1 SEHNR, CDR2 FQNEAQ (reference sequence). Trimming took 1 base from V and 6 from J, leaving 9 bases between them. This chain's CDR3 is CASSLGATSEAFF. The CDR3 DNA sequence: TGTGCCAGCAGCTTAGGGGCTACTTCTGAAGCTTTCTTT.

This clone was picked up one time. The chain employs TRBV27 and TRBJ2-3; 8 nucleotides line up with TRBD2. The CDR3 consists of 15 residues. Germline V CDR1 and CDR2: MNHEY, SMNVEV (reference sequence). Losses at the gene ends were 7 bases for V and 3 bases for J; bases not matched to a gene: 9. In DNA, the CDR3 is TGTGCCAGCAATCCCTCGGGGGGGCGAACAGATACGCAGTATTTT. This gives the protein CASNPSGGRTDTQYF.

The chain has TRBV4-1 and TRBJ1-6; TRBD1 matches at 10 bases. There are 15 residues in the CDR3. Germline V gene sequence: CDR1 MGHRA, CDR2 YSYEKL. With V trimmed by 6 bases and J by 9 bases, 8 bases remained unmatched. As DNA, the CDR3 is TGCGCCAGCAGGCCCGACAGGGGGCTCTTTTCACCCCTCCACTTT. Translated: CASRPDRGLFSPLHF.

This sequence joins TRBV4-1 and TRBJ2-2, with TRBD1 matching 10 bases. Trimming at V came to 4 bases and at J to 3 bases, leaving 2 bases not matched to a gene. In germline, CDR1 is MGHRA, CDR2 YSYEKL. CDR3 length equals 15 residues. CDR3 residues: CASSRGTGDTGELFF. CDR3 coding DNA: TGCGCCAGCAGCCGAGGGACAGGGGACACCGGGGAGCTGTTTTTT.

This rearrangement joins TRBV28 to TRBJ2-3; D not certain. This CDR3 spans 15 amino acids. Per the germline V gene, CDR1 is MDHEN and CDR2 is SYDVKM. The germline V and J ends were trimmed by 6 bases and 0 bases, with 13 bases remaining between them. This CDR3 reads CASSLGQTSTDTQYF. The CDR3 DNA follows: TGTGCCAGCAGCCTAGGCCAAACTAGCACAGATACGCAGTATTTT.

In its sample, this clone was seen once. The V and J genes are TRBV6-6 and TRBJ1-5; D not resolved. CDR1 MNHNY and CDR2 SVGAGI come from the germline V gene (reference sequence). This CDR3 is 12 amino acids long. The V gene lost 2 bases and the J gene lost 9 bases, with 8 bases spanning the gap. The CDR3 reads CASSYGSGPQHF. CDR3 sequence (DNA): TGTGCCAGCAGTTACGGATCAGGGCCCCAGCATTTT.

V gene TRBV10-3 combines with J gene TRBJ2-7; no clear D. The length of the CDR3 is 13 residues. The germline V and J ends were trimmed by 4 bases and 4 bases, with 11 bases remaining between them. Germline assignment: CDR1 ENHRY and CDR2 SYGVKD. CDR3 in DNA: TGTGCCATCAGTGCACAACGGAGTTACGAGCAGTACTTC. Residues: CAISAQRSYEQYF.

The chain combines TRBV4-1 with TRBJ2-3, with TRBD2 identical over 8 bases. V was pared by 4 bases and J by 3 bases, with 3 bases of the junction left unmatched. The CDR3 has 14 residues. Germline values: CDR1 MGHRA, CDR2 YSYEKL. Here the CDR3 DNA reads TGCGCCAGCAGCCCCGGGGGGGGAACAGATACGCAGTATTTT. The encoded protein is CASSPGGGTDTQYF.

V is TRBV7-6 and J is TRBJ1-3, with D unclear. The germline V and J ends were trimmed by 0 bases and 0 bases, with 15 bases remaining between them. Germline loops: CDR1 SGHVS, CDR2 FNYEAQ. The CDR3 extends over 18 amino acids. CDR3 loop: CASSLAPGGTRSGNTIYF. Written as DNA, the CDR3 is TGTGCCAGCAGCTTAGCTCCTGGCGGCACCCGCTCTGGAAACACCATATATTTT. Using reference TRBV7-6 and TRBJ1-3 for the parts outside the CDR3, the full variable domain is GAGVSQSPRYKVTKRGQDVALRCDPISGHVSLYWYRQALGQGPEFLTYFNYEAQQDKSGLPNDRFSAERPEGSISTLTIQRTEQRDSAMYRCASSLAPGGTRSGNTIYFGEGSWLTVV.

This clone was seen a few times. V gene TRBV4-2 combines with J gene TRBJ1-1; D is undetermined. Germline CDR1 reads LGHNA; CDR2 reads YNFKEQ. V was shortened by 0 bases and J by 12 bases, with 8 bases between the two germline ends. The CDR3 has 11 residues. The CDR3 region is CASSQDWEPFF. The CDR3 nucleotides are TGTGCCAGCAGCCAAGATTGGGAGCCTTTCTTT.

The rearrangement joins TRBV7-2 to TRBJ2-4, with D possibly being TRBD1 (5 bases). CDR1 is SGHTA and CDR2 is FQGNSA in the germline V gene. The CDR3 has 14 residues. Trimming took 1 base from V and 8 from J, leaving 12 bases between them. The CDR3 sequence is CASSLDTGSHIQYF. DNA of the CDR3: TGTGCCAGCAGCTTAGACACAGGTTCACACATTCAGTACTTC. Based on the CDR3 plus reference TRBV7-2 and TRBJ2-4, the full variable domain is GAGVSQSPSNKVTEKGKDVELRCDPISGHTALYWYRQSLGQGLEFLIYFQGNSAPDKSGLPSDRFSAERTGGSVSTLTIQRTQQEDSAVYLCASSLDTGSHIQYFGAGTRLSVL.

The chain employs TRBV4-2 and TRBJ2-7; 7 bases align to TRBD2. Germline V gives CDR1 LGHNA, CDR2 YNFKEQ. The CDR3 contains 16 residues. Losses at the gene ends were 0 bases for V and 2 bases for J; bases not matched to a gene: 7. The CDR3 protein is CASSQEVTGGTYEQYF. Here the CDR3 DNA reads TGTGCCAGCAGCCAAGAGGTAACGGGGGGAACCTACGAGCAGTACTTC.

The rearrangement uses TRBV18 and TRBJ2-5, with D possibly TRBD2 on 5 matching bases. This CDR3 spans 14 amino acids. Germline-derived CDR1 and CDR2 are KGHSH and LQKENI. Between the trimmed V and J ends, which lost 3 bases and 5 bases, there was a span of 13 bases. The DNA of the CDR3 is TGTGCCAGCTCACCCGCGGCCGGGGAGGAGACCCAGTACTTC. Protein sequence: CASSPAAGEETQYF. The variable domain in full, with the rest retrieved from reference TRBV18 and TRBJ2-5, is NAGVMQNPRHLVRRRGQEARLRCSPMKGHSHVYWYRQLPEEGLKFMVYLQKENIIDESGMPKERFSAEFPKEGPSILRIQQVVRGDSAAYFCASSPAAGEETQYFGPGTRLLVL.

This chain links TRBV30 with TRBJ1-5, with D hard to call. The V and J ends lost 0 bases and 7 bases respectively, with 7 bases between them. Germline CDR1 reads GTSNPN; CDR2 reads SVGIG (reference sequence). CDR3 length: 12 amino acids. CDR3 nucleotides: TGTGCCTGGAGTGTACGAGGACAGCCCCAGCATTTT. Protein: CAWSVRGQPQHF.

The chain recombines TRBV29-1 with TRBJ1-2; D is possibly TRBD1 (6 bases). The CDR3 loop spans 11 amino acids. The V gene lost 6 bases and the J gene lost 8 bases, with 13 bases spanning the gap. Germline-derived CDR1 and CDR2 are SQVTM and ANQGSEA. DNA of the CDR3: TGCAGCGTAGGGGGTCCCCTCGGCTACACCTTC. This codes for CSVGGPLGYTF.

This chain joins TRBV19 and TRBJ1-1; unclear D gene. The CDR3 loop spans 13 amino acids. The germline V gene has CDR1 LNHDA and CDR2 SQIVND (reference sequence). V was trimmed by 10 bases and J by 4 bases, leaving 16 bases between them. CDR3 region: CATTWGGSTEAFF. CDR3 DNA sequence: TGTGCCACCACGTGGGGAGGGAGCACTGAAGCTTTCTTT.

The V gene is TRBV15, the J gene TRBJ1-2, with D maybe TRBD1 (5 bases). The germline gives CDR1 LNHNV, CDR2 YYDKDF (reference sequence). V was cut by 1 base and J by 0 bases, with 9 bases left in between. This CDR3 spans 15 amino acids. CDR3 protein: CATSRVRGSNYGYTF. CDR3 nucleotide sequence: TGTGCCACCAGCAGAGTTAGGGGATCTAACTATGGCTACACCTTC. Complete variable domain (other parts from reference TRBV15 and TRBJ1-2): DAMVIQNPRYQVTQFGKPVTLSCSQTLNHNVMYWYQQKSSQAPKLLFHYYDKDFNNEADTPDNFQSRRPNTSFCFLDIRSPGLGDTAMYLCATSRVRGSNYGYTFGSGTRLTVV.

The chain has TRBV5-6 and TRBJ1-1, with D uncertain. This CDR3 is 12 amino acids long. V was clipped by 0 bases and J by 8 bases, with 8 bases between them. Germline lookup yields CDR1 SGHDT and CDR2 YYEEEE. CDR3 amino acids: CASSLGRVEAFF. CDR3 bases: TGTGCCAGCAGCTTGGGGAGGGTGGAAGCTTTCTTT.

The rearrangement uses TRBV4-3 and TRBJ1-5, with a possible D match to TRBD1 (5 bases). Per the germline V gene, CDR1 is LGHNA and CDR2 is YSLEER. V was pared by 0 bases and J by 7 bases, with 13 bases between. This CDR3 region has 15 residues. This CDR3 is CASSQDVGDGQPQHF. The CDR3 nucleotides are TGCGCCAGCAGCCAAGATGTAGGGGATGGGCAGCCCCAGCATTTT.

The chain recombines TRBV7-2 with TRBJ2-1, with 9 nucleotides matching TRBD1. The germline CDR1 and CDR2 sequences are SGHTA and FQGNSA. Trimming took 5 bases from V and 10 from J; bases not matched to a gene: 12. The CDR3 sequence is 15 residues long. CDR3 loop: CASSMRDREPQEQFF. CDR3 DNA: TGTGCCAGCAGCATGCGGGACAGGGAACCACAGGAGCAGTTCTTC.

In this sample, this clone turned up once. The genes are TRBV4-2 and TRBJ1-2; no reliable D call. V was clipped by 6 bases and J by 6 bases, with 26 bases between them. The CDR3 extends over 17 amino acids. Germline V gives CDR1 LGHNA, CDR2 YNFKEQ. The CDR3 DNA sequence: TGTGCCAGCAGACCTACCTATCCGGACCATTCCGGGAATGGCTACACCTTC. Translation gives CASRPTYPDHSGNGYTF.

The chain has TRBV6-9 and TRBJ1-4; 8 bases line up with TRBD1. V gave up 9 bases and J gave up 6 bases; unmatched junction bases: 3. Germline CDR1 is MNHGY and CDR2 is SVAAGI. This CDR3 is built from 12 residues. CDR3 amino acids: CARTGVDEKLFF. The CDR3 region has the DNA TGTGCCAGGACAGGGGTTGATGAAAAACTGTTTTTT.

This rearrangement joins TRBV7-2 to TRBJ2-7; TRBD1 aligns across 8 bases. The CDR3 length is 13 residues. Germline loops: CDR1 SGHTA, CDR2 FQGNSA. V shed 5 bases, J shed 3 bases, and the junction held 3 bases outside the gene matches. The CDR3 nucleotides are TGTGCCAGCAGCAGAGGACAGGGCTACGAGCAGTACTTC. This encodes CASSRGQGYEQYF.

V is TRBV6-5 and J is TRBJ1-6; D is unclear. With 6 bases removed from V and 5 bases from J, the gap between germline ends came to 5 bases. Germline CDR1 reads MNHEY; CDR2 reads SVGAGI. There are 12 residues in the CDR3. The CDR3 reads CASRGNNSPLHF. CDR3 bases: TGTGCCAGCAGGGGCAATAATTCACCCCTCCACTTT.